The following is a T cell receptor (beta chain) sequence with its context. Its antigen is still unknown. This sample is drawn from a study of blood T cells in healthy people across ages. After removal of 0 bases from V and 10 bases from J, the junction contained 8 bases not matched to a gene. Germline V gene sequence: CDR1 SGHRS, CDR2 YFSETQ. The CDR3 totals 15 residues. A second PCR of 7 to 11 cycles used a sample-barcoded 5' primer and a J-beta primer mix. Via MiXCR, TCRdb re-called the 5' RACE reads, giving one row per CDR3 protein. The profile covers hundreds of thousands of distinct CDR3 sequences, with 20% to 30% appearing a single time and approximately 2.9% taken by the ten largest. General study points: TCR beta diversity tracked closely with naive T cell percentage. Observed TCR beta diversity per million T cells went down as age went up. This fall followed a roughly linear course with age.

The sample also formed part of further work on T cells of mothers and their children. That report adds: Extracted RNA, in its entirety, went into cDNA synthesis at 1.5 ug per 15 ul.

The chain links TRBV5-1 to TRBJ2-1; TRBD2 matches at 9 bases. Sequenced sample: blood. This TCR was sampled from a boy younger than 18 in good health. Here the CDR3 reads CASSLASGEPREQFF. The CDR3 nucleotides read TGCGCCAGCAGCTTGGCTAGCGGGGAGCCTAGGGAGCAGTTCTTC.